Listed here are 4 T cell receptor beta chains from one sample, sequenced in a study of blood T cell repertoires in COVID-19. Generated by immunoSEQ multiplex PCR, the TCRdb table keeps only in-frame clones and is missing some. The data show under 300,000 clones, with roughly 88% seen just once and 12% held by the top ten. Sequencing input: peripheral blood. These receptors came from a man aged 80 or over with acute or convalescent COVID-19.

This chain links TRBV6-6 with TRBJ2-7; perhaps TRBD1 as D (5 bases). The CDR3 runs 15 residues. CDR1 is MNHNY and CDR2 is SVGAGI in the germline V gene (reference sequence). The V end lost 6 bases, the J end lost 4 bases, and 19 bases lay between the germline ends. CDR3 protein: CASSGDRQRFYEQYF. The DNA for the CDR3 is TGTGCCAGCAGCGGAGATCGACAGAGATTTTACGAGCAGTACTTC.

This clone occurred once. The gene calls are TRBV2 and TRBJ2-7; possible D gene TRBD1, 6 bases. The V and J ends lost 11 bases and 4 bases respectively, with 24 bases between them. Germline V gives CDR1 SNHLY, CDR2 FYNNEI. The CDR3 has 15 residues. CDR3 sequence (DNA): TGTGCCGGAGCAAAGGACAGCTCACGATCTTACGAGCAGTACTTC. Its translation is CAGAKDSSRSYEQYF.

The chain carries TRBV7-9 and TRBJ1-4; 8 nucleotides agree with TRBD1. The germline V gene encodes CDR1 SEHNR and CDR2 FQNEAQ (reference sequence). The CDR3 is 15 residues long. V dropped 5 bases and J dropped 7; count of bases not matched to a gene: 9. The CDR3 DNA reads as TGTGCCAGCAGCCCTAAAGGACAGGGAGGTGAAAAACTGTTTTTT. It is translated as CASSPKGQGGEKLFF.

Only one count was recorded for this clone. This chain joins TRBV10-2 and TRBJ2-7; 7 bases match TRBD1. Trimming at V came to 1 base and at J to 3 bases, leaving 3 bases not matched to a gene. The CDR3 runs 14 residues. CDR1 is WSHSY, CDR2 SAAADI, per germline. CDR3 sequence: CASSEFGQVYEQYF. DNA of the CDR3: TGCGCCAGCAGTGAGTTTGGACAGGTCTACGAGCAGTACTTC.